These 17 T cell receptor beta chains were all obtained from the same sample, sequenced in a study of regulatory T cells in long-lasting Graves disease. Building of the TCR beta libraries involved iRepertoire HTBI primers and Arm-PCR of CDR3 regions. MiXCR, applied by TCRdb to the multiplex PCR reads, yields one record per CDR3 protein. In the table there are roughly 300,000 distinct CDR3 sequences, around a fifth of which are singletons. Time point described: persistent/refractory GD, antithyroid drugs over 5 years with positive TRAb. With RNA extracted from PBMCs as input, the TCR library was made. Sequences were derived from peripheral blood mononuclear cells (PBMCs), sampled when the disease was refractory, from a patient treated with antithyroid drugs. These receptors all come from a female donor with Graves disease.

This clonotype was counted only a few times. V is TRBV27 and J is TRBJ2-7, with TRBD2 identical over 11 bases. Germline CDR1 is MNHEY and CDR2 is SMNVEV (reference sequence). Trimming removed 8 bases from V and 4 bases from J; junction bases left unmatched: 7. This CDR3 is 14 amino acids long. CDR3 in amino acids: CASWGTSGSYEQYF. The CDR3 DNA follows: TGTGCCAGCTGGGGGACTAGCGGCTCTTACGAGCAGTACTTC.

This clonotype was recorded many times. The rearrangement joins TRBV28 to TRBJ2-7; D is uncertain. Germline CDR1 reads MDHEN; CDR2 reads SYDVKM. V was shortened by 6 bases and J by 0 bases, with 9 bases between the two germline ends. The CDR3 is 13 residues long. The CDR3 loop reads CASSSGGSYEQYF. The CDR3 DNA follows: TGTGCCAGCAGCTCAGGCGGCTCCTACGAGCAGTACTTC.

This clonotype was seen a few times. The J gene is TRBJ2-5, the V gene TRBV30; D is uncertain. This CDR3 contains 11 residues. Germline V gene lookup returns CDR1 GTSNPN and CDR2 SVGIG (reference sequence). Trimming removed 3 bases from V and 5 bases from J, with 7 bases in between. The CDR3 bases are TGTGCCTGGAGAGCCGCGGAGACCCAGTACTTC. This encodes CAWRAAETQYF. The complete variable domain, with remaining parts taken from reference TRBV30 and TRBJ2-5, reads SQTIHQWPATLVQPVGSPLSLECTVEGTSNPNLYWYRQAAGRGLQLLFYSVGIGQISSEVPQNLSASRPQDRQFILSSKKLLLSDSGFYLCAWRAAETQYFGPGTRLLVL.

This clonotype was counted only a few times. The chain links TRBV11-2 to TRBJ2-1; TRBD2 matches 8 bases. The CDR3 contains 15 residues. Germline values: CDR1 SGHAT, CDR2 FQNNGV. Trimming cost V 5 bases and J 0 bases; bases outside gene matches: 3. Written as DNA, the CDR3 is TGTGCCAGCAGCCCCAGCGGGAGCTCCTACAATGAGCAGTTCTTC. It specifies CASSPSGSSYNEQFF.

This clonotype was counted at least ten times. The genes are TRBV6-1 and TRBJ2-7, with D possibly TRBD2 on 5 matching bases. The germline V gene encodes CDR1 MNHNS and CDR2 SASEGT. V was shortened by 2 bases and J by 4 bases, with 6 bases between the two germline ends. CDR3 length: 12 residues. In DNA form, the CDR3 reads TGTGCCAGCAGTGAATCGGGATACGAGCAGTACTTC. Translating it yields CASSESGYEQYF.

The chain couples TRBV30 to TRBJ2-7; perhaps TRBD2 as D (6 bases). Germline assignment: CDR1 GTSNPN and CDR2 SVGIG (reference sequence). This CDR3 region has 13 residues. V lost 2 bases, J lost 2 bases, and 10 bases lay in between. The DNA of the CDR3 is TGTGCCTGGAGTTCGGGGGAAACCTACGAGCAGTACTTC. It is translated as CAWSSGETYEQYF.

This clonotype was picked up many times. The genes are TRBV7-2 and TRBJ2-7; unclear D gene. This CDR3 spans 11 amino acids. Trimming took 2 bases from V and 3 from J, leaving 2 bases between them. The germline gives CDR1 SGHTA, CDR2 FQGNSA. The CDR3 coding sequence is TGTGCCAGCAGCTTAAACTACGAGCAGTACTTC. Amino acid sequence: CASSLNYEQYF.

The rearrangement uses TRBV27 and TRBJ2-3; no definite D call. The V gene's germline CDR1 is MNHEY and CDR2 SMNVEV (reference sequence). The CDR3 is 14 amino acids. V dropped 5 bases and J dropped 4 bases, with 13 bases sitting between them. CDR3 amino acids: CASSDDSYADTQYF. The CDR3 DNA is TGTGCCAGCAGTGACGATTCTTACGCAGATACGCAGTATTTT.

V and J are TRBV7-2 and TRBJ2-7, with D uncertain. The germline gives CDR1 SGHTA, CDR2 FQGNSA. The length of the CDR3 is 15 residues. Trimming cost V 7 bases and J 0 bases, with 16 bases left between them. In DNA form, the CDR3 reads TGTGCCAGCAACTCCGACGGGCGGCTCTCCTACGAGCAGTACTTC. Protein: CASNSDGRLSYEQYF.

This clonotype was observed at least ten times. The gene calls are TRBV2 and TRBJ2-2; TRBD2 aligns across 8 bases. The CDR3 is 15 residues long. CDR1 and CDR2 (germline): SNHLY, FYNNEI. Trimming took 7 bases from V and 5 from J; bases not matched to a gene: 9. CDR3 DNA: TGTGCCAGCACCCTGAGCGGGAGTGGGACCGGGGAGCTGTTTTTT. Its translation: CASTLSGSGTGELFF.

As to this clonotype: It may be a read error: a sequence one base away is much more abundant. The chain has TRBV6-2 or TRBV6-3 and TRBJ2-1, with D perhaps TRBD2 (5 bases). With 0 bases removed from V and 5 bases from J, the gap between germline ends came to 11 bases. The CDR3 runs to 15 residues. Germline lookup yields CDR1 MNHEY and CDR2 SVGEGT. The CDR3 DNA sequence: TGTGCCAGCAGTTACTCAGCGGAAGTACACAATGAGCAGTTCTTC. Translated: CASSYSAEVHNEQFF.

This clonotype was found many times. The rearrangement joins TRBV28 to TRBJ1-2, with 8 bases that match TRBD1. This CDR3 spans 17 amino acids. J was trimmed by 6 bases and V by 1 base; bases with no gene match: 13. The germline gives CDR1 MDHEN, CDR2 SYDVKM. CDR3 protein: CASSLSAGEQGVNGYTF. Here the CDR3 DNA reads TGTGCCAGCAGTTTATCCGCCGGCGAACAGGGGGTGAATGGCTACACCTTC.

In its sample, this clonotype was seen many times. The chain carries TRBV28 and TRBJ1-1, with D unclear. Germline-derived CDR1 and CDR2 are MDHEN and SYDVKM. This CDR3 is built from 12 residues. V lost 6 bases, J lost 1 base, and 6 bases lay in between. CDR3 loop: CASSWENTEAFF. In DNA, the CDR3 is TGTGCCAGCAGCTGGGAGAACACTGAAGCTTTCTTT.

This chain joins TRBV19 and TRBJ1-5; D gene unclear. Trimming removed 5 bases from V and 5 bases from J, with 10 bases in between. The CDR3 covers 13 residues. Germline CDR1 is LNHDA and CDR2 is SQIVND (reference sequence). The CDR3 bases are TGTGCCAGTAGTGCACAAAAAGATCAGCCCCAGCATTTT. Translating gives CASSAQKDQPQHF.

The rearrangement uses TRBV6-4 and TRBJ2-7; possible D gene TRBD1, 5 bases. Between the trimmed V and J ends, which lost 1 base and 5 bases, there was a span of 9 bases. The CDR3 has 13 amino acids. In germline, CDR1 is MRHNA, CDR2 SNTAGT. The DNA of the CDR3 is TGTGCCAGCAGTGACTTTGGGGCGGACGAGCAGTACTTC. Protein product: CASSDFGADEQYF.

This clonotype occurred many times. The CDR3 is CASSESRSEKLFF. The CDR3 nucleotides are TGTGCCAGCAGTGAGTCGCGTAGTGAAAAACTGTTTTTT. This chain connects TRBV25-1 to TRBJ1-4, with D unresolved. This CDR3 region has 13 residues. V lost 3 bases, J lost 7 bases, and 9 bases lay in between. Germline V gives CDR1 MGHDK, CDR2 SYGVNS.

The J gene is TRBJ1-3, the V gene TRBV11-2; 9 bases fit TRBD1. Trimming removed 6 bases from V and 0 bases from J; junction bases left unmatched: 6. The germline CDR1 and CDR2 sequences are SGHAT and FQNNGV. The CDR3 totals 16 residues. CDR3: CASSWTGVSSGNTIYF. The CDR3 nucleotides are TGTGCCAGCAGTTGGACAGGGGTCAGCTCTGGAAACACCATATATTTT.